The following is a TCR beta chain sequence with its context. Its antigen is not yet known. The record has no base qualities; no much larger clone is one base away. For CDR1 and CDR2, the germline V gene (reference sequence) lists SGHNT and YYREEE. Trimming at the junction amounts to 3 bases on V and 0 bases on J, and the germline ends lie 16 bases apart. From cysteine to phenylalanine, the CDR3 is 18 amino acids long. Only CDR3 DNA remains: 54 bases, in frame from the first base. This entry comes from a study of blood T cell repertoires in COVID-19 (dated by TCRdb to the early 2020s). With regard to the full study: Samples from collaborators originated in the United States, Italy and Spain and spanned both the acute and convalescent phases of COVID-19. The prospective study material was composed of cDNA or gDNA derived from T cells, B-cell-depleted T cells, or PBMCs. The dataset comprised deeply sampled blood TCRbeta repertoires from subjects exposed to, actively infected with, or recovered from COVID-19. The repertoires were released in a freely available public database meant as a resource for research on the immune response to SARS-CoV-2. Samples were obtained from the ongoing ImmuneRACE study (first 160 participants) and from 1,254 subjects provided by 6 global collaborators. Sample metadata almost always included a de-identified subject ID, COVID-19 status, age in years and sex. Where HLA class I and class II types were available, the types were taken from metadata supplied by the sample provider, not from assay-based typing.

Broad study findings and their caveats: The amount of clinical and demographic metadata varied by source and participant and was provided uncurated.

The immunoSEQ Assay, a bias-controlled multiplex PCR, was used to amplify TCRbeta CDR3 regions from genomic DNA. Per the original workflow: Within the assay, amplification of reference gene primers was used to estimate how many nucleated cells each sample contained. Sequence reads were collapsed and filtered to measure the absolute abundance of every unique TCRbeta CDR3 rearrangement. For each sample, productive Simpson clonality was calculated as the square root of Simpson's diversity index across productive rearrangements. TCRdb retrieved this table from immuneACCESS and kept in-frame rearrangements only. Not all clones are present; in checked studies, unresolved V genes account for under half, and no reason is known for the remainder. Clone size and the V and J calls come from that table; the DNA yielded D and trimming. Across this sample there are around 110,000 clones, with about four fifths seen only once. Roughly 17% of the sample is in the top ten clones.

Whole blood was collected in K2EDTA tubes by collaborating institutions according to the institutions' own protocols. For TCRbeta analysis, collaborators shipped samples as frozen whole blood, isolated PBMCs, or DNA extracted from either of those sample types. The TCR originated in a man aged 55 to 70 with active or convalescent COVID-19. Recombination linked TRBV5-4 to TRBJ2-6, with TRBD2 tentatively as D gene (6 bases match). What was sequenced was peripheral blood. The CDR3 protein: CASSSGSSTISGANVLTF. The nucleotides are TGTGCCAGCAGCTCCGGGAGTTCTACTATCTCTGGGGCCAACGTCCTGACTTTC.